Sequencing of this TCR beta chain was carried out in a study of OX40 agonist ivuxolimab in advanced cancers. Study-level information: Each patient was given ivuxolimab into a vein every 2 weeks, at 0.01 to 10 mg/kg. Dose-escalation patients were diagnosed with hepatocellular carcinoma, melanoma, renal cell cancer or head and neck cancer.

Study observations and caveats: Both CD4+ and CD8+ T cell populations in blood had undergone clonal expansion by week 6 at 0.1 to 3.0 mg/kg.

Assay used: immunoSEQ multiplex PCR; TCRdb lists only in-frame clones, some missing. The table lists fewer than 65,000 clones, approximately 80% of them singletons. Trimming took off 4 bases at V and 6 bases at J, with 16 bases between the two ends. Germline CDR1 LNHDA, CDR2 SQIVND (reference sequence). The CDR3 contains 14 residues. Concerning this clone: Its antigen is as yet unknown.

V gene TRBV19 combines with J gene TRBJ2-7, with D hard to call. The sequence came from an adult with an advanced solid tumor such as melanoma, head and neck, liver or kidney cancer. The sample in question was CD4+ or CD8+ T cells sorted from blood, obtained in a trial of the OX40 agonist ivuxolimab. CDR3 amino acids: CASSREHRRSEQYF. The CDR3 DNA reads TGTGCCAGTAGTAGGGAACACCGGCGGAGCGAGCAGTACTTC. The variable domain in full, with the rest retrieved from reference TRBV19 and TRBJ2-7, is DGGITQSPKYLFRKEGQNVTLSCEQNLNHDAMYWYRQDPGQGLRLIYYSQIVNDFQKGDIAEGYSVSREKKESFPLTVTSAQKNPTAFYLCASSREHRRSEQYFGPGTRLTVT.